This T cell receptor beta chain was documented in a study of blood T cell repertoires in COVID-19. For the study at large: Collection of acute and convalescent COVID-19 samples took place in the United States, Italy and Spain.

The V gene lost 6 bases and the J gene lost 0 bases, with 5 bases spanning the gap. Germline values: CDR1 SQVTM, CDR2 ANQGSEA. The CDR3 runs to 11 residues. Only in-frame clones appear in the TCRdb table, and some are missing; sequencing was by immunoSEQ multiplex PCR. The sample holds approximately 180,000 clones; roughly 91% are singletons and the top ten take 6%. The sample was peripheral blood. The chain is built from TRBV29-1 and TRBJ1-1; D unresolved. This TCR came from a man aged 35-49 years with active or convalescent COVID-19. The CDR3 region is CSVQVNTEAFF. The CDR3 bases are TGCAGCGTGCAGGTGAACACTGAAGCTTTCTTT.